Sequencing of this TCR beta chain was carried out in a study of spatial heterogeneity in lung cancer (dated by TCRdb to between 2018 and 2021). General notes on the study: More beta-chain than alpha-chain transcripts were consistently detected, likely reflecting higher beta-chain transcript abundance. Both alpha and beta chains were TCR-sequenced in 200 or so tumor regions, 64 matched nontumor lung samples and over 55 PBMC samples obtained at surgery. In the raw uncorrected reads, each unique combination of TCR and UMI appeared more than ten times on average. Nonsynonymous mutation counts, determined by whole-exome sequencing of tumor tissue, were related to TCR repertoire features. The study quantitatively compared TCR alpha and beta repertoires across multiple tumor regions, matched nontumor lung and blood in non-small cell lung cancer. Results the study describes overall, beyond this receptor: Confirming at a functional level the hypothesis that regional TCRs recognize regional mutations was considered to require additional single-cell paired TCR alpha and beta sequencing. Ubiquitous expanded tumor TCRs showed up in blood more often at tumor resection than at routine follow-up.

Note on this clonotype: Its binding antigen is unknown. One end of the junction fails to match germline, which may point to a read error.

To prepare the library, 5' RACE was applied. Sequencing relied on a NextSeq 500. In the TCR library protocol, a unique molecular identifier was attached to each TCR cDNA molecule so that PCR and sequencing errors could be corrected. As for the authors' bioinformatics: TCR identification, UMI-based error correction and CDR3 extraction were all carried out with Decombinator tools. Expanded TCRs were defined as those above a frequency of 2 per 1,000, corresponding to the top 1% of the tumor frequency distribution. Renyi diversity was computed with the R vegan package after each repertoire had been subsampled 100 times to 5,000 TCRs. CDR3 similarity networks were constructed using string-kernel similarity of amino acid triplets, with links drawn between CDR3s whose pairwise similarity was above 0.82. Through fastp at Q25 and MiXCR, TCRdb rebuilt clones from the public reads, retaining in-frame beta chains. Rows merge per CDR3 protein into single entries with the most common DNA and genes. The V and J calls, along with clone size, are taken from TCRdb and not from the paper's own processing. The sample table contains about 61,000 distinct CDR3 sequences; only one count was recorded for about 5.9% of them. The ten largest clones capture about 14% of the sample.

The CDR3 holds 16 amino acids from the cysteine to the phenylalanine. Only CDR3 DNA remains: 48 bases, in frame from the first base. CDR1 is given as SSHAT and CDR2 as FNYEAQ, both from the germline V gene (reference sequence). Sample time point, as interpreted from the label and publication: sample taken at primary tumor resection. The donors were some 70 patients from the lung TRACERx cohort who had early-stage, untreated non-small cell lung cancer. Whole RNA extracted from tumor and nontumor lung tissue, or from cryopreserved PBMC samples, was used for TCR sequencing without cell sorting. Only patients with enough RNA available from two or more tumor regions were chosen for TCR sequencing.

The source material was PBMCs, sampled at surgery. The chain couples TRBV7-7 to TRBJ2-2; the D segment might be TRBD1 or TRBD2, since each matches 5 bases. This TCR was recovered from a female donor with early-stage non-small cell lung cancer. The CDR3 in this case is CASSSMGPLLTGELFF. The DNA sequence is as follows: TGTGCTAGCAGCTCCATGGGACCCCTGCTTACCGGGGAGCTGTTTTTT.